The 19 T cell receptor beta chains presented below share a single source sample, sequenced in a study of OX40 agonist ivuxolimab in advanced cancers. Repertoires were generated with immunoSEQ multiplex PCR, while TCRdb's copy carries only in-frame clones and drops some. The profile shows tens of thousands of clones, 65% to 85% of them singletons. The sample consisted of CD4+ or CD8+ T cells sorted from blood, taken in a trial of the OX40 agonist ivuxolimab. The receptors derive from an adult with an advanced solid tumor such as melanoma, head and neck, liver or kidney cancer.

Here the CDR3 DNA reads TGTGCCAGCACCCCCAGGGAGGACACCGGGGAGCTGTTTTTT. The encoded protein is CASTPREDTGELFF. This chain joins TRBV27 and TRBJ2-2; D is perhaps TRBD2 (6 bases). The germline V gene encodes CDR1 MNHEY and CDR2 SMNVEV (reference sequence). Trimming removed 7 bases at V and 3 bases at J, with 12 bases between. The CDR3 totals 14 residues.

The chain couples TRBV6-5 to TRBJ1-1, with no clear D. The CDR3 extends over 15 amino acids. The V gene lost 0 bases and the J gene lost 1 base, with 9 bases spanning the gap. Germline V gene sequence: CDR1 MNHEY, CDR2 SVGAGI. The CDR3 spells CASSYSSNPNTEAFF. As DNA, the CDR3 is TGTGCCAGCAGTTACTCTAGCAACCCGAACACTGAAGCTTTCTTT.

The V gene is TRBV14, the J gene TRBJ2-7, with 8 nucleotides matching TRBD1. Germline V gene lookup returns CDR1 SGHDN and CDR2 FVKESK. Unmatched junction bases numbered 0, after V lost 5 bases and J lost 3 bases. The CDR3 sequence is 12 residues long. CDR3 nucleotides: TGTGCCAGCAGCGGACAGGGCTACGAGCAGTACTTC. Translation: CASSGQGYEQYF.

This clone showed up just once. The chain couples TRBV30 to TRBJ2-3; possibly TRBD2 for D (6 bases). V dropped 4 bases and J dropped 0 bases, with 11 bases sitting between them. Looked up from germline, CDR1 is GTSNPN and CDR2 is SVGIG (reference sequence). The CDR3 length is 14 residues. The CDR3 nucleotides are TGTGCCTGGAATGGGGGGTTTAGCACAGATACGCAGTATTTT. This translates into CAWNGGFSTDTQYF.

This clone was counted only a few times. The J gene is TRBJ1-1, the V gene TRBV11-1; D is ambiguous. CDR1 and CDR2 (germline): SGHAT, FQDESV (reference sequence). The CDR3 spans 13 residues. Trimming stripped 2 bases from V and 0 bases from J, with 4 bases between. The CDR3 protein is CASSLMMNTEAFF. CDR3 coding DNA: TGTGCCAGCAGCTTAATGATGAACACTGAAGCTTTCTTT.

The CDR3: CASSPPFHNEQFF. The CDR3 nucleotides are TGTGCCAGCAGCCCCCCCTTCCACAATGAGCAGTTCTTC. V usage is TRBV7-3 and J usage is TRBJ2-1; D is unclear. The CDR3 loop spans 13 amino acids. Deletions cut 5 bases from V and 5 bases from J, with 10 bases between. Germline V CDR1 and CDR2: SGHTA, FQGTGA.

This clone was observed once. This chain connects TRBV7-2 to TRBJ1-4; D possibly corresponds to TRBD1 (5 bases). Deletions cut 1 base from V and 7 bases from J, with 16 bases between. This CDR3 contains 16 residues. Germline V gene data show CDR1 as SGHTA and CDR2 as FQGNSA. Here the CDR3 reads CASSLERTPPGEKLFF. The CDR3 DNA reads as TGTGCCAGCAGCTTAGAGCGGACACCTCCTGGTGAAAAACTGTTTTTT. Supplemented by reference TRBV7-2 and TRBJ1-4, the full variable domain reads GAGVSQSPSNKVTEKGKDVELRCDPISGHTALYWYRQSLGQGLEFLIYFQGNSAPDKSGLPSDRFSAERTGGSVSTLTIQRTQQEDSAVYLCASSLERTPPGEKLFFGSGTQLSVL.

A few counts support this clone. The gene calls are TRBV6-1 and TRBJ2-1; D is perhaps TRBD1 or TRBD2 (5 bases each). V lost 8 bases to trimming and J lost 4 bases, with 6 bases between them. There are 11 residues in the CDR3. Germline CDR1 is MNHNS and CDR2 is SASEGT. The CDR3 sequence: CASGTYNEQFF. CDR3 sequence (DNA): TGTGCCAGCGGGACGTACAATGAGCAGTTCTTC.

The V gene is TRBV7-8, the J gene TRBJ1-1, with D possibly being TRBD1 (5 bases). V lost 1 base to trimming and J lost 8 bases, with 5 bases between them. The germline CDR1 and CDR2 sequences are SGHVS and FQNEAQ. The CDR3 consists of 11 residues. CDR3 coding DNA: TGTGCCAGCAGCTTAGGGACAGAAGCTTTCTTT. Protein: CASSLGTEAFF.

This chain uses TRBV6-6 with TRBJ2-2; tentative D call: TRBD1 (6 bases). The CDR3 spans 13 residues. CDR1 is MNHNY and CDR2 is SVGAGI in the germline V gene (reference sequence). V lost 6 bases to trimming and J lost 5 bases, with 10 bases between them. The CDR3 reads CASRPQGTGELFF. DNA for the CDR3: TGTGCCAGCAGACCCCAGGGGACCGGGGAGCTGTTTTTT.

The gene calls are TRBV4-1 and TRBJ2-5; perhaps TRBD1 as D (6 bases). There are 15 residues in the CDR3. The V end was cut by 2 bases, the J end by 5 bases, with 15 bases between. Germline-derived CDR1 and CDR2 are MGHRA and YSYEKL. In DNA, the CDR3 is TGCGCCAGCAGCCAAACAGGGCTGGGAGAGGAGACCCAGTACTTC. Encoded protein: CASSQTGLGEETQYF.

The chain recombines TRBV5-1 with TRBJ2-1, with TRBD2 matching 8 bases. CDR3 length equals 15 residues. Trimming at V came to 5 bases and at J to 4 bases, leaving 8 bases not matched to a gene. CDR1 SGHRS and CDR2 YFSETQ come from the germline V gene. CDR3 loop: CASREGLEVYNEQFF. The CDR3 nucleotides read TGCGCCAGCAGAGAGGGACTAGAAGTATACAATGAGCAGTTCTTC.

The chain links TRBV19 to TRBJ1-5; possibly TRBD1 for D (6 bases). The CDR3 spans 17 residues. The germline gives CDR1 LNHDA, CDR2 SQIVND (reference sequence). V dropped 6 bases and J dropped 2 bases, with 20 bases sitting between them. In nucleotides, the CDR3 is TGTGCCAGTAGAACCGGGACAAAAGATGGGGGCAATCAGCCCCAGCATTTT. This encodes CASRTGTKDGGNQPQHF.

V and J are TRBV7-3 and TRBJ1-5; 7 nucleotides align to TRBD1. This CDR3 is 19 amino acids long. CDR1 is SGHTA and CDR2 is FQGTGA in the germline V gene. V shed 5 bases, J shed 3 bases, and the junction held 19 bases outside the gene matches. The CDR3 DNA sequence: TGTGCCAGCAGCCCCGCTAAATGGGACAGAAAACCCTCCAATCAGCCCCAGCATTTT. Its protein product is CASSPAKWDRKPSNQPQHF.

The chain links TRBV28 to TRBJ2-7, with D possibly TRBD1 on 6 matching bases. V lost 7 bases to trimming and J lost 4 bases, with 14 bases between them. CDR3 length equals 13 residues. Germline V lookup: CDR1 MDHEN, CDR2 SYDVKM. CDR3 DNA sequence: TGTGCCAGCACCCCCGGACAGAGTTACGAGCAGTACTTC. Amino acid sequence: CASTPGQSYEQYF. The entire variable domain, with the rest obtained from reference TRBV28 and TRBJ2-7, is as follows: DVKVTQSSRYLVKRTGEKVFLECVQDMDHENMFWYRQDPGLGLRLIYFSYDVKMKEKGDIPEGYSVSREKKERFSLILESASTNQTSMYLCASTPGQSYEQYFGPGTRLTVT.

V and J are TRBV19 and TRBJ2-5; TRBD1 aligns across 10 bases. The J call may be in error: the DNA end matches TRBJ2-7 better. Looked up from germline, CDR1 is LNHDA and CDR2 is SQIVND (reference sequence). The length of the CDR3 is 15 residues. The CDR3 sequence: CASSLWTGGDYEQYF. The CDR3 DNA sequence: TGTGCCAGTAGTTTATGGACAGGGGGTGACTACGAGCAGTACTTC.

CDR3 sequence: CASSYVGQEVDGYTF. The CDR3 nucleotides are TGTGCCAGCAGTTACGTCGGACAGGAAGTGGATGGCTACACCTTC. The gene calls are TRBV6-5 and TRBJ1-2; 7 nucleotides agree with TRBD1. With V trimmed by 2 bases and J by 6 bases, 9 bases remained unmatched. Germline V CDR1 and CDR2: MNHEY, SVGAGI. CDR3 size: 15 residues.

A few counts support this clone. The chain carries TRBV5-1 and TRBJ1-2, with TRBD1 matching 7 bases. V lost 3 bases and J lost 8; bases outside the gene matches: 7. Looked up from germline, CDR1 is SGHRS and CDR2 is YFSETQ. This CDR3 has 13 residues. CDR3 DNA: TGCGCCAGCAGCTGGACGACAGGGCAAGGCTACACCTTC. Its protein is CASSWTTGQGYTF.

The chain carries TRBV18 and TRBJ1-5, with D perhaps matching TRBD1 (6 bases). This CDR3 is built from 16 residues. Germline-derived CDR1 and CDR2 are KGHSH and LQKENI. Trimming stripped 2 bases from V and 0 bases from J, with 11 bases between. CDR3 residues: CASSPVGQTSNQPQHF. In DNA, the CDR3 is TGTGCCAGCTCACCAGTGGGACAAACTAGCAATCAGCCCCAGCATTTT.